This record concerns one T cell receptor (beta chain) sequence. Its antigen is undetermined. The data originate from a study of T cells in localized non-small cell lung cancer. Study-wide results and caveats: Patients showing higher blood T cell density tended to see longer overall survival. There was higher T cell clonality in uninvolved adjacent lung than in tumor, and it was highest there. Heterogeneity remains possible because sequencing was limited to only one tumor region. Appearances in adjacent lung were noted for a median approximately 52 of the top 100 tumor clones.

V was pared by 2 bases and J by 13 bases, with 17 bases of the junction left unmatched. The V gene's germline CDR1 is MNHNY and CDR2 SVGAGI (reference sequence). The CDR3 extends over 16 amino acids. Sequenced by immunoSEQ multiplex PCR; TCRdb stores in-frame clones only, minus some. The table lists approximately 52,000 clones, 60% to 80% of them singletons. The rearrangement joins TRBV6-6 to TRBJ2-1; 7 bases match TRBD1. The source was peripheral blood, collected before any cancer treatment. This sequence originates from a man between 40 and 69 years old with stage I squamous cell lung carcinoma. CDR3 coding DNA: TGTGCCAGCAGTTACACGGACAGGCTATCTTCGGGCGGACAGTTCTTC. Encoded protein: CASSYTDRLSSGGQFF.